Included here is one TCR beta chain sequence, with context. The CDR3 sequence is 15 residues long. Trimming cost V 1 base and J 8 bases; bases outside gene matches: 11. In germline, CDR1 is SGHRS, CDR2 YFSETQ. This sample stems from a study of control samples from healthy donors and cancer patients. Sequencing used immunoSEQ multiplex PCR; TCRdb keeps in-frame clones, though not all of them. The data contain about 40,000 clones, 80% to 95% of them singletons. The chain recombines TRBV5-1 with TRBJ2-7; 8 bases map to TRBD1. The clonotype originates from a woman aged 45-59 years in good health. Sequencing input: blood. CDR3 sequence reads: CASSLFETGARKQYF. The CDR3 DNA sequence: TGCGCCAGCAGCTTGTTTGAGACAGGGGCGCGGAAGCAGTACTTC.